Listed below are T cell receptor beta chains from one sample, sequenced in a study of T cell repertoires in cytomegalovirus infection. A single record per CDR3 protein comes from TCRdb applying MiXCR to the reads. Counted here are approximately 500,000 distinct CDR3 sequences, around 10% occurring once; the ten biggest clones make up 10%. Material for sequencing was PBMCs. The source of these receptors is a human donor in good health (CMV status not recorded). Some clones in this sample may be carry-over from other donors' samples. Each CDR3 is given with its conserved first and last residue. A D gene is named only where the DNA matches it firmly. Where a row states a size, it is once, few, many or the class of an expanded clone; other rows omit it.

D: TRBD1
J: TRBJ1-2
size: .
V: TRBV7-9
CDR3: CASSPTGVVYGYTF
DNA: TGTGCCAGCAGCCCGACAGGGGTAGTGTATGGCTACACCTTC

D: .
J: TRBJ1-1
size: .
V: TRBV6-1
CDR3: CASSGTDTEAFF
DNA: TGTGCCAGCAGTGGGACGGACACTGAAGCTTTCTTT

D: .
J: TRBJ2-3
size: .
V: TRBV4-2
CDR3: CASSKGATSLGDTQYF
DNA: TGTGCCAGCAGCAAAGGGGCTACCTCCCTCGGAGATACGCAGTATTTT

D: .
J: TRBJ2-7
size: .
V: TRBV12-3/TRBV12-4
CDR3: CASRRDTVREQYF
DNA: TGTGCCAGCAGGAGGGACACCGTACGGGAGCAGTACTTC

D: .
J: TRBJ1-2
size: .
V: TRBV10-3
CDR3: CAISAGDVNYGYTF
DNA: TGTGCCATCAGCGCAGGGGACGTTAACTATGGCTACACCTTC

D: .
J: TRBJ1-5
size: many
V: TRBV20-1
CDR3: CSARDWKGNQPQHF
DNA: TGCAGTGCTAGAGATTGGAAGGGGAATCAGCCCCAGCATTTT

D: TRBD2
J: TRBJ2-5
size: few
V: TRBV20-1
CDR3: CSASGSGGAEETQYF
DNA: TGCAGTGCTAGTGGTAGCGGGGGGGCAGAAGAGACCCAGTACTTC

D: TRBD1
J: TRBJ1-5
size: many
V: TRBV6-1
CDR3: CASSYNRGNQPQHF
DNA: TGTGCCAGCAGTTACAACAGGGGGAATCAGCCCCAGCATTTT

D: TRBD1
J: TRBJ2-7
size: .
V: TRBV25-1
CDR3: CASSGPGTGAYEQYF
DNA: TGTGCCAGCAGTGGTCCCGGGACAGGGGCCTACGAGCAGTACTTC

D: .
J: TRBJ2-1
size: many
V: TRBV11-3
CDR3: CASSWGSSYNEQFF
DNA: TGTGCCAGCAGCTGGGGAAGCTCCTACAATGAGCAGTTCTTC

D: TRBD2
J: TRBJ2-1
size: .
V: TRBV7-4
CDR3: CASDPGRGYNEQFF
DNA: TGTGCCAGCGACCCCGGGAGGGGTTACAATGAGCAGTTCTTC

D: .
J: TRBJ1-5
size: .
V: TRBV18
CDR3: CASSLTGKRHLTNQPQHF
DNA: TGTGCCAGCTCACTCACAGGGAAGAGGCACTTGACCAATCAGCCCCAGCATTTT

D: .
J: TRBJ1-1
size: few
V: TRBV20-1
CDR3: CSASRTANTEAFF
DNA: TGCAGTGCCAGCCGGACAGCTAACACTGAAGCTTTCTTT

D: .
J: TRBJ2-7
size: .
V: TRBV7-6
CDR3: CASSLPWDSEGLKYF
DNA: TGTGCCAGCAGCTTACCTTGGGACAGTGAAGGACTAAAGTACTTC

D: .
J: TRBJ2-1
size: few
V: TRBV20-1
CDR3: CSARDRTAHYNEQFF
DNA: TGCAGTGCTAGAGATCGGACAGCTCACTACAATGAGCAGTTCTTC

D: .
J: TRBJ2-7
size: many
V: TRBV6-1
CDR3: CASSPEGTYSYEQYF
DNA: TGTGCCAGCAGTCCCGAGGGCACTTACTCCTACGAGCAGTACTTC

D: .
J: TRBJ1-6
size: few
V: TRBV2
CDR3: CASASDSPLHF
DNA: TGTGCCAGCGCTAGTGATTCACCCCTCCACTTT

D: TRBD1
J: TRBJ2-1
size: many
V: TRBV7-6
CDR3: CASSLSRTGLFF
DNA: TGTGCCAGCAGCTTATCAAGGACAGGTCTGTTCTTC

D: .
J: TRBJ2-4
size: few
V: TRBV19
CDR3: CASSMGGSNIQYF
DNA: TGTGCCAGTAGTATGGGAGGTTCAAACATTCAGTACTTC

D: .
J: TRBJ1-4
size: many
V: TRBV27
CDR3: CASSVGGAVEKLFF
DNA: TGTGCCAGCAGTGTGGGGGGGGCGGTTGAAAAACTGTTTTTT